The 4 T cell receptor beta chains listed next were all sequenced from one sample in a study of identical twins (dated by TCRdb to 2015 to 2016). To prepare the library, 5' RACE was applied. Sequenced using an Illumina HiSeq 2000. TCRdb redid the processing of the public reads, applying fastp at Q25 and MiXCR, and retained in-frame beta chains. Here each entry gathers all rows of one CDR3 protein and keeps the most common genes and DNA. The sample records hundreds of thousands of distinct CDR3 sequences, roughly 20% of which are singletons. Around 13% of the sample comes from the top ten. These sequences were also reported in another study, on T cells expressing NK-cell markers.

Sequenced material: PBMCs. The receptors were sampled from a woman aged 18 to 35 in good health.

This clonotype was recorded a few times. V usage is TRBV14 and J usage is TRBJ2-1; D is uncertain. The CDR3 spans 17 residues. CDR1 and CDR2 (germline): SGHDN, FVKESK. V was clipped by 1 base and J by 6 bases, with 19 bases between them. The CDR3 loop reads CASSQAVLDWGRNEQFF. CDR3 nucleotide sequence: TGTGCCAGCAGCCAAGCGGTTCTGGATTGGGGTCGCAATGAGCAGTTCTTC.

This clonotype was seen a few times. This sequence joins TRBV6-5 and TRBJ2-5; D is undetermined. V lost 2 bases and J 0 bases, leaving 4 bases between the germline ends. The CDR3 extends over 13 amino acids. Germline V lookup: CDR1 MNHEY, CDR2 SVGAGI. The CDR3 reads CASSYVDQETQYF. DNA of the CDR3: TGTGCCAGCAGTTACGTTGACCAAGAGACCCAGTACTTC.

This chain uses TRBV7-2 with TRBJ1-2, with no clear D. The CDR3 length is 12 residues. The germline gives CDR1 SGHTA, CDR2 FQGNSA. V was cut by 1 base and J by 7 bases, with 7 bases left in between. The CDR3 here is CASSLVSSGYTF. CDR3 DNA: TGTGCCAGCAGCTTAGTGAGTAGTGGCTACACCTTC.

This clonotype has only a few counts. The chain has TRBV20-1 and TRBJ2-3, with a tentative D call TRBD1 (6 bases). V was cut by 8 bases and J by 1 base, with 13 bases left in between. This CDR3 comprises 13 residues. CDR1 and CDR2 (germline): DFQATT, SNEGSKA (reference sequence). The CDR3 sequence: CSLPGHRTDTQYF. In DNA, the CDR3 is TGCAGTCTTCCGGGACACCGCACAGATACGCAGTATTTT.